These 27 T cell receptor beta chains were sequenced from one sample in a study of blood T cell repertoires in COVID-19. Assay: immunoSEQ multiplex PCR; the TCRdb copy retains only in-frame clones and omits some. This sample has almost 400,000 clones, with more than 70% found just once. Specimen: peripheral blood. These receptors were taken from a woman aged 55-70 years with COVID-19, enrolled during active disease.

CDR3 coding DNA: TGTGCCACCAGCAGAGGACTAGCGGGGGGCAACAATGAGCAGTTCTTC. Amino acid sequence: CATSRGLAGGNNEQFF. The chain uses TRBV15 and TRBJ2-1; the match to TRBD2 covers 13 bases. The CDR3 length is 16 residues. The V gene end was trimmed by 1 base and the J gene end by 5 bases; junction bases not matched to a gene: 2. CDR1 LNHNV and CDR2 YYDKDF come from the germline V gene (reference sequence).

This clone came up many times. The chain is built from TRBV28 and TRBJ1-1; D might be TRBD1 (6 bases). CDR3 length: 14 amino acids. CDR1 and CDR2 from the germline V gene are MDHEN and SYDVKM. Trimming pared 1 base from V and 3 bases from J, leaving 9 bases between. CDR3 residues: CASSLSTGYTEAFF. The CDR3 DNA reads TGTGCCAGCAGTTTATCCACAGGGTACACTGAAGCTTTCTTT.

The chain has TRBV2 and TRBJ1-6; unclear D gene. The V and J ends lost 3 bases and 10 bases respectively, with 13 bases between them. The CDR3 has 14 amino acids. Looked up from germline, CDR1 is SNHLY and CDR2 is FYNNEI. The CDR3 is CASSDSEVKSPLHF. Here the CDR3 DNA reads TGTGCCAGCAGTGACAGTGAGGTTAAATCACCCCTCCACTTT.

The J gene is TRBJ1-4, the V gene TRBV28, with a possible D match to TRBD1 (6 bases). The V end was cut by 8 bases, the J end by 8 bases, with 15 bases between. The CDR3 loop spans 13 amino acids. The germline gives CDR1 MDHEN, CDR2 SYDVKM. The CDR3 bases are TGTGCCAGCGACGGGGGGCCAAGGGAAAAACTGTTTTTT. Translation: CASDGGPREKLFF.

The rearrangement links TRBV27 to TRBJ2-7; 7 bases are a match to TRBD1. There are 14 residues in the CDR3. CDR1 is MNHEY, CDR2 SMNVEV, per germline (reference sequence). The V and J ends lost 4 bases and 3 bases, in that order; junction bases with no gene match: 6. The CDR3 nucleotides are TGTGCCAGCAGTTCCCAACGACAGGGCTACGAGCAGTACTTC. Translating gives CASSSQRQGYEQYF.

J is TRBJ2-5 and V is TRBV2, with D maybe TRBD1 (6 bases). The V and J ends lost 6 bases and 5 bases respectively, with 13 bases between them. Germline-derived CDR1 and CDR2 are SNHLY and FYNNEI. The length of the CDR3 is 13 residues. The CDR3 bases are TGTGCCAGCAGATCAGGGGCCGTGGAGACCCAGTACTTC. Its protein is CASRSGAVETQYF.

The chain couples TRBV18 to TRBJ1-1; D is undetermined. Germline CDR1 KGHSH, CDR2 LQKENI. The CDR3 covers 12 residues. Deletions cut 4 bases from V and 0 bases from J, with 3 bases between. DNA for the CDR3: TGTGCCAGCTCACGAGTGAACACTGAAGCTTTCTTT. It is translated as CASSRVNTEAFF.

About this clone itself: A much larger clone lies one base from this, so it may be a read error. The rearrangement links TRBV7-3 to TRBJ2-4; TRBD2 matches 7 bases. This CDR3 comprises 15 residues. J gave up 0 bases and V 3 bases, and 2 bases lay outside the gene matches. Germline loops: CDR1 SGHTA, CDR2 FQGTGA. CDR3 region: CASSLAGVAKNIQYF. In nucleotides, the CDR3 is TGTGCCAGCAGCTTGGCGGGGGTAGCCAAAAACATTCAGTACTTC.

CDR3 region: CASSGGQGRSNEKLFF. Written as DNA, the CDR3 is TGTGCCAGCAGCGGGGGACAGGGGAGGTCTAATGAAAAACTGTTTTTT. The chain joins TRBV9 to TRBJ1-4; 10 bases match TRBD1. The germline gives CDR1 SGDLS, CDR2 YYNGEE. CDR3 length: 16 residues. J was trimmed by 3 bases and V by 3 bases; bases with no gene match: 5.

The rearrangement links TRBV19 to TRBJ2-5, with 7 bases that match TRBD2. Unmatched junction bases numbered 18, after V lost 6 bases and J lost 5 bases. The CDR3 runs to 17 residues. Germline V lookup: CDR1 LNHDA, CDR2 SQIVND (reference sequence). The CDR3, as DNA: TGTGCCAGTAGCAAGTCGAGAGGGAGGGGAAACCGGGAGACCCAGTACTTC. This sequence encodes CASSKSRGRGNRETQYF.

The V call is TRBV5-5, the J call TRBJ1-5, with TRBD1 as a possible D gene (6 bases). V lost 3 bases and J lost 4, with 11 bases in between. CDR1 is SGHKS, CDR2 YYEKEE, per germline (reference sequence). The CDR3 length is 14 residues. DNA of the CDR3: TGTGCCAGCAGCTCCGGACAGTTGAATCAGCCCCAGCATTTT. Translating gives CASSSGQLNQPQHF.

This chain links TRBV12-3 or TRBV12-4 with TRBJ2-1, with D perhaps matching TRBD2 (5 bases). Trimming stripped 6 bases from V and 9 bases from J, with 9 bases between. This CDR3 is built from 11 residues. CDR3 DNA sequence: TGTGCCAGCAGGCTAGGAGGTGAGCAGTTCTTC. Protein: CASRLGGEQFF.

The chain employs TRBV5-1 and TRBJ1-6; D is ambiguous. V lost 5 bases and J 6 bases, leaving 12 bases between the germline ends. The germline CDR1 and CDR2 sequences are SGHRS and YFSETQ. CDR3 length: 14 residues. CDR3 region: CASRLLESNSPLHF. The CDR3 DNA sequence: TGCGCCAGCAGGCTCTTGGAGAGTAATTCACCCCTCCACTTT.

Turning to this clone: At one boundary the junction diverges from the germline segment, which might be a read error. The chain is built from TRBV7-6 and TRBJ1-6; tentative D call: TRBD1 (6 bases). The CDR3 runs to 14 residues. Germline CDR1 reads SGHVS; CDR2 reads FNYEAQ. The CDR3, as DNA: TGTGCCAGCAGCGTAGCGGGGGCAGGGTCACCCCTCCACTTT. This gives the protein CASSVAGAGSPLHF.

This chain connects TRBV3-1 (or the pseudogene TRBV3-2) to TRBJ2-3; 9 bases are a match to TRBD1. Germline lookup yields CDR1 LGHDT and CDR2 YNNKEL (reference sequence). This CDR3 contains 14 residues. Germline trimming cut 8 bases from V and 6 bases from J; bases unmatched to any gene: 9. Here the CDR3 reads CASVGDRGTDTQYF. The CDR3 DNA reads TGTGCCAGCGTCGGTGACAGGGGGACGGATACGCAGTATTTT.

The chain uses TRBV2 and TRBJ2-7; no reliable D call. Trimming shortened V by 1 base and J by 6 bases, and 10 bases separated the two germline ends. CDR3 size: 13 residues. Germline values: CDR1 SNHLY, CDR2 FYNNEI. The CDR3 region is CASSEVRSGEQYF. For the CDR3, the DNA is TGTGCCAGCAGTGAAGTACGATCCGGCGAGCAGTACTTC.

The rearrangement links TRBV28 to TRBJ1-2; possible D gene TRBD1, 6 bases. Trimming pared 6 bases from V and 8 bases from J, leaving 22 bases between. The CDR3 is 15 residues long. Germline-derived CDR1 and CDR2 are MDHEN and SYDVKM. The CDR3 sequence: CASSPRTAALLGYTF. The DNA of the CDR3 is TGTGCCAGCAGCCCACGGACAGCGGCTCTATTGGGCTACACCTTC.

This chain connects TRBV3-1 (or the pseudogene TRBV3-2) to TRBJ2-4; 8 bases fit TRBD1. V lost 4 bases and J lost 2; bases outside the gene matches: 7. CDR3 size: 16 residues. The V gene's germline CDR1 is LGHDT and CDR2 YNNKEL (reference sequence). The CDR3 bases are TGTGCCAGCAGCCTCGGAGCAGGGGGCCCCAAAAACATTCAGTACTTC. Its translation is CASSLGAGGPKNIQYF.

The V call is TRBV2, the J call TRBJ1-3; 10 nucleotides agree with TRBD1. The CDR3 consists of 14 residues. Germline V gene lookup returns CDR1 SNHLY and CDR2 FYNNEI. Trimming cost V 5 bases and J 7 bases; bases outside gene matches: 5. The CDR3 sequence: CASSMGQGRNTIYF. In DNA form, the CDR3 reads TGTGCCAGCAGTATGGGACAGGGGAGGAACACCATATATTTT. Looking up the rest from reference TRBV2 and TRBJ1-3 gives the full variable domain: EPEVTQTPSHQVTQMGQEVILRCVPISNHLYFYWYRQILGQKVEFLVSFYNNEISEKSEIFDDQFSVERPDGSNFTLKIRSTKLEDSAMYFCASSMGQGRNTIYFGEGSWLTVV.

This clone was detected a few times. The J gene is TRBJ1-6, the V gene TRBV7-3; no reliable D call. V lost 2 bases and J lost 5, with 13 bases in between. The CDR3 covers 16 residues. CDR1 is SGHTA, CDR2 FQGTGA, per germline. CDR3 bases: TGTGCCAGCAGCTTAGAGGGCGGCCGGGATAATTCACCCCTCCACTTT. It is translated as CASSLEGGRDNSPLHF. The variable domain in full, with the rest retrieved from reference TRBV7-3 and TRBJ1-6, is GAGVSQTPSNKVTEKGKYVELRCDPISGHTALYWYRQSLGQGPEFLIYFQGTGAADDSGLPNDRFFAVRPEGSVSTLKIQRTERGDSAVYLCASSLEGGRDNSPLHFGNGTRLTVT.

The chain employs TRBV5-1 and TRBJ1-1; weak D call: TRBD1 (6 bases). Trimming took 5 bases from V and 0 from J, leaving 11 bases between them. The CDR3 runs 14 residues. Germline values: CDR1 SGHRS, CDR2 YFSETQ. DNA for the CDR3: TGCGCCAGCAGATACTCAGGGGTGAACACTGAAGCTTTCTTT. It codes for CASRYSGVNTEAFF.

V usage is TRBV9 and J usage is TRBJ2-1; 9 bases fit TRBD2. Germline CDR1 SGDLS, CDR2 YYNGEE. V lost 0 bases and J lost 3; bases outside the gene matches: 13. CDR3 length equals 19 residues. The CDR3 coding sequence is TGTGCCAGCAGCGTAGCTCCCCCAGCGGGGGGACAAATCTACAATGAGCAGTTCTTC. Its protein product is CASSVAPPAGGQIYNEQFF.

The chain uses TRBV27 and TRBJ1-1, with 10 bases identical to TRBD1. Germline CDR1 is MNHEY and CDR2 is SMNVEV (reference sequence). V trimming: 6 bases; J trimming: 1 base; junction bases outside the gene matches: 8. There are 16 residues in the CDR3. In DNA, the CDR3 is TGTGCCAGCAGCCGTGGGACAGGGGTAGCGAACACTGAAGCTTTCTTT. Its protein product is CASSRGTGVANTEAFF.

This CDR3 is CASSDTATNTEAFF. CDR3 sequence (DNA): TGCGCCAGCAGCGATACAGCTACAAACACTGAAGCTTTCTTT. This sequence joins TRBV4-1 and TRBJ1-1, with D hard to call. The length of the CDR3 is 14 residues. V gave up 5 bases and J gave up 2 bases, with 12 bases separating them. Germline-derived CDR1 and CDR2 are MGHRA and YSYEKL.

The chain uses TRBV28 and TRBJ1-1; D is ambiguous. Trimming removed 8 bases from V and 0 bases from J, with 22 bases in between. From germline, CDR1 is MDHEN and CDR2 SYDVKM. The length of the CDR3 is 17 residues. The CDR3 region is CASGFRPFRGVNTEAFF. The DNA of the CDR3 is TGTGCCAGCGGGTTCCGACCGTTCCGGGGAGTGAACACTGAAGCTTTCTTT.

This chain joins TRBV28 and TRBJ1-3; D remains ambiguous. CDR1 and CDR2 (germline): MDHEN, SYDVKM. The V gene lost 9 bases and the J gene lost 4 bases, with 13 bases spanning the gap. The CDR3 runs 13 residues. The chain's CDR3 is CASQLSKGNTIYF. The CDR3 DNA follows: TGTGCCAGTCAACTGAGTAAAGGAAACACCATATATTTT.

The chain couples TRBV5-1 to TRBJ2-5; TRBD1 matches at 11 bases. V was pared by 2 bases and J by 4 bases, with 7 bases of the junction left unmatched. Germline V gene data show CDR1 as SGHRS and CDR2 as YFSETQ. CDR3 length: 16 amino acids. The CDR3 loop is CASSLDPGTGGETQYF. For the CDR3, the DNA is TGCGCCAGCAGCTTAGATCCCGGGACAGGGGGAGAGACCCAGTACTTC.